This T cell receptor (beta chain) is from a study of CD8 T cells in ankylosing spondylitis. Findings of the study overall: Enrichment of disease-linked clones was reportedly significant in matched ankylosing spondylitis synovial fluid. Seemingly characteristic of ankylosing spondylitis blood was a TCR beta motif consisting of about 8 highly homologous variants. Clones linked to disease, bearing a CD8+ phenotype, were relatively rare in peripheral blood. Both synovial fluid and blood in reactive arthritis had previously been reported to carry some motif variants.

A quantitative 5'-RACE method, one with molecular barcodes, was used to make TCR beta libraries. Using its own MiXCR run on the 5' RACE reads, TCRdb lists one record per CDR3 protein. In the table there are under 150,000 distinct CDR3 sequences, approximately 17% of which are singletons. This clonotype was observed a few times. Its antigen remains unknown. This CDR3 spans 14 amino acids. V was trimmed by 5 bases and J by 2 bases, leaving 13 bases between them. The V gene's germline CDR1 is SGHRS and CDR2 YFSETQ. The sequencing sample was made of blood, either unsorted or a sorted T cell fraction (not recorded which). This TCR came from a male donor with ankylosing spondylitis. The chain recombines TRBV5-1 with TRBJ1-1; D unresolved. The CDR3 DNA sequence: TGCGCCAGCAGGCCGGTTGCGGCTAACACTGAAGCTTTCTTT. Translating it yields CASRPVAANTEAFF.